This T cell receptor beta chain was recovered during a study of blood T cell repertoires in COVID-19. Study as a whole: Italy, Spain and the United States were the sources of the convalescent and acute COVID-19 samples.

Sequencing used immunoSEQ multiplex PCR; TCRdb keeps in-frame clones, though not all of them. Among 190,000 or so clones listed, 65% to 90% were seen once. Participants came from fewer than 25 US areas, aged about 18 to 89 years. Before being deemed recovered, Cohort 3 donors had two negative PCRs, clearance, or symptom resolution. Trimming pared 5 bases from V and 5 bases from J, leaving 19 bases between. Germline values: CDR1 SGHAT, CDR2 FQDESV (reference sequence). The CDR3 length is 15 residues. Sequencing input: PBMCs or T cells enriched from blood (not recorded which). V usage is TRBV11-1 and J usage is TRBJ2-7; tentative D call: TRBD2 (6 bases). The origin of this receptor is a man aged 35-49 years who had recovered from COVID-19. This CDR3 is CASSHAVAGPDEQYV. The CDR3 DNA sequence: TGTGCCAGCAGCCACGCGGTCGCGGGGCCCGACGAGCAGTACGTC.